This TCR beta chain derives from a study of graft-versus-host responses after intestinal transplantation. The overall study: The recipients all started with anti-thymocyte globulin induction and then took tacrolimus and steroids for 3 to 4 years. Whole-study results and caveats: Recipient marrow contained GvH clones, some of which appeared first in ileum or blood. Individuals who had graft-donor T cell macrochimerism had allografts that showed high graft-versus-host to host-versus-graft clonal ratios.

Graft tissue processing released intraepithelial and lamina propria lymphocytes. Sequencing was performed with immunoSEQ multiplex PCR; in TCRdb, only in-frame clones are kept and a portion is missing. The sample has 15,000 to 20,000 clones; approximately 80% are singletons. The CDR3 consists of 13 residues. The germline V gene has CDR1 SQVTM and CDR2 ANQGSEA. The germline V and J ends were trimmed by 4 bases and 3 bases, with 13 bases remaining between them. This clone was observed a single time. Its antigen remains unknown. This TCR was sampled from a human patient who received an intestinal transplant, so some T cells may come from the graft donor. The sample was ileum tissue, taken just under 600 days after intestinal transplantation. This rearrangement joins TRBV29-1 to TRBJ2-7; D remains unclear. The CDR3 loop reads CSVVMVGFYEQYF. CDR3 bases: TGCAGCGTTGTGATGGTGGGGTTCTACGAGCAGTACTTC.